This T cell receptor beta chain is drawn from a study of beta chain features in type 1 diabetes (dated by TCRdb to 2016 to 2019). About the full investigation: Patients and healthy donors did not differ in mean age, gender distribution, total cell number or subset yield. A total of approximately 100 million sorted cells were examined across all samples, and the number of cells per subset was strongly correlated with RNA yield. The study compared the TCRB repertoires of sorted circulating CD4+ T cell subsets in recently diagnosed type 1 diabetes patients with those in matched healthy donors. Regulatory and stem cell-like memory subsets were obtained from only 8 patients and about 8 healthy donors, while naive and central memory subsets were obtained from all 30 or so donors.

All of the isolated RNA was reverse transcribed with the High Capacity cDNA Reverse Transcription Kit, so expressed TCRB transcripts were sequenced. Deep immunoSEQ sequencing was performed on naive, central memory and regulatory T cell samples, with an average of approximately 4 million total reads per sample. Sorted cells were lysed in RLT buffer, and RNA was extracted using DNase-treated RNeasy Micro or Mini kits according to cell number. To prevent cross-contamination, each cell subset was processed individually, whereas patient and healthy donor samples were processed jointly. The immunoSEQ multiplex PCR was used to amplify TCRB sequences from cDNA, yielding 87-bp fragments that span the CDR3 region. Sequencing of the amplicons was performed on the Illumina HiSeq platform. Concerning the study's data processing: Synthetic template baselines were used to correct PCR bias computationally, reads within Hamming distance 2 were collapsed together, and singletons that could not be merged were discarded. Reads were aligned to IMGT to assign V, D and J genes, CDR3 length, and insertions or deletions at six rearrangement sites. Within each subset, clonotype counts were normalized to sorted cell number, after which true diversity and Gini coefficients were computed with the tcR R package. The overlap coefficient, calculated on TCRB nucleotide sequences, was used to measure repertoire sharing. As a proxy for the pre-selection repertoire, out-of-frame TCRB sequences from naive cells were analyzed. As stored in TCRdb, this immuneACCESS dataset retains in-frame rearrangements with V and J assigned. A fraction of the clones does not appear; measured against another copy, unresolved V genes explain less than half of the discrepancy, and the remainder lacks a known reason. Clone size and the V and J calls come from that table; the DNA yielded D and trimming. The sample profile shows approximately 240,000 clones; roughly 17% of them were found once. Approximately 0.086% of the sample lies in the top ten.

Results and caveats for the whole study, not just this receptor: In all four CD4+ subsets, TCRB CDR3 length was moderately but significantly shorter in type 1 diabetes patients. Because the HLA sub-analyses included only small numbers of individuals, any influence of HLA type on TCRB rearrangement was left unresolved. Patients with type 1 diabetes made fewer insertions and deleted more nucleotides at VDJ recombination sites, implying thymic rearrangement abnormalities. The naive, central memory and regulatory TCRB repertoires appeared to resemble one another more closely among patients than among healthy donors. Because cDNA rather than genomic DNA was sequenced, highly expressing activated cells could have been over-represented, although no difference in activation and CD3 levels was found between groups. Shorter templates might have been favored by PCR, but patient and control samples were amplified and corrected together, so both groups would have been affected equally by any skew.

A remark on this clone: Its antigen is still unknown. Base quality data are lacking; no much larger clone is found one base away.

From each donor, a single peripheral blood sample of roughly 0.11 L on average was drawn into heparinised tubes. Using a panel that included CD45RO, CCR7, CD25, CD127, CD95 and CD27, naive, central memory, regulatory and stem cell-like memory CD4+ T cells were sorted on a BD FACSAria II. Every sorted population had a purity above 95%. PBMCs were isolated immediately by Lymphoprep density gradient centrifugation and stained directly without culture. So that batch effects would be minimized, each experiment stained and sorted samples in pairs, pairing one healthy donor with one patient. V and J are truncated by 4 bases and 5 bases respectively, leaving an intervening sequence of 14 bases. CDR1 is given as MNHNY and CDR2 as SVGAGI, both from the germline V gene (reference sequence). From the cysteine up to the phenylalanine, the CDR3 has a length of 14 residues. Of all the DNA, just the CDR3 is kept, 42 bases in frame from base 1.

The rearranged chain carries TRBV6-6 and TRBJ2-5, with TRBD1 perhaps the D gene, on 6 matching bases. The source material was naive CD4+ T cells from blood. According to the study, the label for this sample's cell subset or site signals: true naive CD4+ T cells. This TCR derives from a man aged 30 to 39 with type 1 diabetes. The CDR3 region reads CASSLQGSRETQYF. The nucleotides read TGTGCCAGCAGTTTACAGGGAAGTCGGGAGACCCAGTACTTC.